The clone carrying this T cell receptor (beta chain) was detected once. CDR1 is LGHDT and CDR2 is YNNKEL in the germline V gene (reference sequence). The CDR3 is 19 amino acids. Trimming at V came to 0 bases and at J to 5 bases, leaving 12 bases not matched to a gene. These data are taken from a study of blood T cell repertoires in COVID-19. Study in general: Italy, Spain and the United States were the sources of the convalescent and acute COVID-19 samples. T cells, B-cell-depleted T cells, or PBMCs supplied cDNA or gDNA.

In the original analysis: It was from reference gene primer amplification that nucleated cell counts were estimated. Generated by immunoSEQ multiplex PCR, the TCRdb table keeps only in-frame clones and is missing some. The DNA was the basis for D and trimming; V, J and clone size are from that table. The table lists about 100,000 clones, 91% of them singletons. The TCR sequence derives from a young man with acute or convalescent COVID-19. Sequenced input: peripheral blood. The chain couples TRBV3-1 (or the pseudogene TRBV3-2) to TRBJ2-7; 14 bases are a match to TRBD2. CDR3 sequence: CASSQDGTSGGQPRNEQYF. The CDR3 DNA reads as TGTGCCAGCAGCCAAGATGGGACTAGCGGGGGCCAACCTAGAAACGAGCAGTACTTC.